The 23 T cell receptor beta chains given below trace back to one sample, sequenced in a study of cytomegalovirus exposure and HLA in healthy donors (dated by TCRdb to between 2016 and 2019). The method was the immunoSEQ multiplex PCR assay. The multiplex PCR relied on a mix of 60 forward primers for TCR Vbeta segments and 13 reverse primers for TCR Jbeta segments. The source is immuneACCESS, and TCRdb retained only in-frame sequences with V and J called. Part of the clones is not carried over; for the studies checked, unresolved V genes explain less than half of this, and the remainder is unexplained. The sample records about 140,000 clones, around 77% of which are singletons. Together, the top ten hold roughly 2% of the sample. Material: PBMCs. These receptors were collected from a man aged 30-40 years in good health and CMV-seronegative.

The chain joins TRBV10-1 to TRBJ2-3; 8 positions agree with TRBD1. Germline values: CDR1 WNHNN, CDR2 SYGVQD (reference sequence). The CDR3 runs 15 residues. The ends lost 4 bases at V and 6 bases at J; junction bases unmatched: 9. Here the CDR3 DNA reads TGCGCCAGCAGTGGAGGTCAGGGGGCGGTGGATACGCAGTATTTT. Translation: CASSGGQGAVDTQYF.

This clone has only a few counts. This sequence joins TRBV12-5 and TRBJ1-1; D unclear. Between the trimmed V and J ends, which lost 2 bases and 2 bases, there was a span of 6 bases. Per germline, CDR1 LGHNT and CDR2 FRNRAP. CDR3 size: 13 residues. DNA of the CDR3: TGTGCTAGTGGTTTGCAGTCCAACACTGAAGCTTTCTTT. The encoded protein is CASGLQSNTEAFF.

The V gene is TRBV28, the J gene TRBJ1-1, with TRBD1 matching 9 bases. The V gene end was trimmed by 8 bases and the J gene end by 7 bases; junction bases not matched to a gene: 2. This CDR3 is built from 11 residues. Germline V gives CDR1 MDHEN, CDR2 SYDVKM. DNA for the CDR3: TGTGCCAGCGGACAGGGGATTGAAGCTTTCTTT. Protein sequence: CASGQGIEAFF.

The genes are TRBV4-2 and TRBJ2-1; 7 bases are a match to TRBD2. J gave up 3 bases and V 4 bases, and 6 bases lay outside the gene matches. Germline lookup yields CDR1 LGHNA and CDR2 YNFKEQ. The CDR3 contains 15 residues. Written as DNA, the CDR3 is TGTGCCAGCAGCCGCGAGCGGGAAAACTACAATGAGCAGTTCTTC. Translated, it gives CASSRERENYNEQFF.

The chain uses TRBV6-1 and TRBJ2-5, with 13 bases that match TRBD2. Looked up from germline, CDR1 is MNHNS and CDR2 is SASEGT. This CDR3 is 15 amino acids long. With 6 bases clipped from V and 7 bases from J, the junction kept 8 bases outside the gene matches. The chain's CDR3 is CASSRGLAGVGTQYF. The DNA of the CDR3 is TGTGCCAGCAGCCGCGGACTAGCGGGAGTTGGGACCCAGTACTTC.

This clone was counted a single time. Other DNA sequences in this sample translate to the same CDR3. As DNA, the CDR3 is TGTGCCAGCAGCTCCCGGGGGGACTATGGCTACACCTTC. Protein: CASSSRGDYGYTF. The V call is TRBV5-6, the J call TRBJ1-2, with TRBD1 as a possible D gene (5 bases). Germline CDR1 SGHDT, CDR2 YYEEEE. The CDR3 length is 13 residues. V was pared by 3 bases and J by 3 bases, with 9 bases between.

The chain employs TRBV5-4 and TRBJ2-6; no clear D. Germline V CDR1 and CDR2: SGHNT, YYREEE (reference sequence). The CDR3 runs to 17 residues. V dropped 1 base and J dropped 0 bases, with 11 bases sitting between them. CDR3 nucleotide sequence: TGTGCCAGCAGCTTGTTTTCCCGCAGCTCTGGGGCCAACGTCCTGACTTTC. Its translation: CASSLFSRSSGANVLTF.

This clone was seen only a few times. The chain recombines TRBV9 with TRBJ2-5; 9 bases map to TRBD1. Per germline, CDR1 SGDLS and CDR2 YYNGEE. V gave up 4 bases and J gave up 5 bases; unmatched junction bases: 6. The CDR3 length is 14 residues. This CDR3 is CASSRTGVGETQYF. CDR3 in DNA: TGTGCCAGCAGCAGGACAGGGGTGGGGGAGACCCAGTACTTC. Supplemented by reference TRBV9 and TRBJ2-5, the full variable domain reads DSGVTQTPKHLITATGQRVTLRCSPRSGDLSVYWYQQSLDQGLQFLIQYYNGEERAKGNILERFSAQQFPDLHSELNLSSLELGDSALYFCASSRTGVGETQYFGPGTRLLVL.

The CDR3 protein is CASSGQGAHNTEAFF. The DNA of the CDR3 is TGTGCCAGCAGCGGACAGGGGGCGCATAACACTGAAGCTTTCTTT. This chain links TRBV2 with TRBJ1-1; 11 nucleotides match TRBD1. Looked up from germline, CDR1 is SNHLY and CDR2 is FYNNEI. V lost 6 bases, J lost 2 bases, and 5 bases stayed unmatched. CDR3 length equals 15 residues.

The J gene is TRBJ1-2, the V gene TRBV7-8; D is possibly TRBD1 (5 bases). The CDR3 runs to 15 residues. Germline assignment: CDR1 SGHVS and CDR2 FQNEAQ. The V end lost 2 bases, the J end lost 4 bases, and 14 bases lay between the germline ends. CDR3 region: CASSLNSQGSYGYTF. CDR3 sequence (DNA): TGTGCCAGCAGCTTAAATAGTCAGGGTAGCTATGGCTACACCTTC.

The rearrangement joins TRBV27 to TRBJ1-5; 8 bases fit TRBD1. Germline CDR1 is MNHEY and CDR2 is SMNVEV (reference sequence). CDR3 length: 14 amino acids. Losses at the gene ends were 6 bases for V and 8 bases for J; bases not matched to a gene: 9. CDR3 amino acids: CASRNSQGAEPQHF. In DNA form, the CDR3 reads TGTGCCAGCAGGAACTCCCAGGGGGCAGAGCCCCAGCATTTT.

This chain links TRBV6-5 with TRBJ2-7; 8 positions agree with TRBD2. Germline V lookup: CDR1 MNHEY, CDR2 SVGAGI. The V and J ends lost 6 bases and 5 bases, in that order; junction bases with no gene match: 3. This CDR3 has 12 residues. CDR3 amino acids: CASSPGGNEQYF. CDR3 DNA sequence: TGTGCCAGCAGCCCGGGGGGGAACGAGCAGTACTTC.

This clone appeared a few times. This chain links TRBV4-1 with TRBJ2-3; 10 bases agree with TRBD2. The V segment lost 2 bases and the J segment 4 bases; nucleotides outside the gene matches: 12. Germline V gene data show CDR1 as MGHRA and CDR2 as YSYEKL. The CDR3 contains 18 residues. The chain's CDR3 is CASSQYSRASGSADTQYF. As DNA, the CDR3 is TGCGCCAGCAGCCAATACTCGAGGGCTAGCGGGAGTGCAGATACGCAGTATTTT.

The V and J genes are TRBV25-1 and TRBJ2-3; TRBD2 matches at 12 bases. Germline trimming cut 2 bases from V and 5 bases from J; bases unmatched to any gene: 2. There are 15 residues in the CDR3. Germline assignment: CDR1 MGHDK and CDR2 SYGVNS. CDR3: CASSEGLAGRDTQYF. Here the CDR3 DNA reads TGTGCCAGCAGTGAAGGACTAGCGGGACGAGATACGCAGTATTTT.

This clone was recorded once. The chain couples TRBV27 to TRBJ1-1; D is unclear. Germline CDR1 reads MNHEY; CDR2 reads SMNVEV (reference sequence). This CDR3 comprises 13 residues. V lost 3 bases, J lost 5 bases, and 10 bases lay in between. CDR3 amino acids: CASSFGVGTEAFF. CDR3 sequence (DNA): TGTGCCAGCAGTTTCGGGGTCGGGACTGAAGCTTTCTTT.

This clone was observed a single time. This chain links TRBV7-9 with TRBJ1-1; D is ambiguous. Germline values: CDR1 SEHNR, CDR2 FQNEAQ (reference sequence). V lost 4 bases and J lost 0, with 6 bases in between. The CDR3 extends over 13 amino acids. The CDR3 reads CASSWAMNTEAFF. The CDR3 nucleotides read TGTGCCAGCAGCTGGGCCATGAACACTGAAGCTTTCTTT.

The J gene is TRBJ2-7, the V gene TRBV15, with 7 bases identical to TRBD1. Trimming took 1 base from V and 3 from J; bases not matched to a gene: 6. CDR1 is LNHNV and CDR2 is YYDKDF in the germline V gene (reference sequence). The CDR3 is made up of 15 amino acids. As DNA, the CDR3 is TGTGCCACCAGCAGAGCCCGGCCAGGGGGCTACGAGCAGTACTTC. It encodes CATSRARPGGYEQYF.

The rearrangement links TRBV10-3 to TRBJ2-7, with TRBD1 identical over 9 bases. The CDR3 totals 13 residues. The germline V gene has CDR1 ENHRY and CDR2 SYGVKD. V lost 10 bases to trimming and J lost 2 bases; unmatched junction nucleotides: 6. The CDR3, as DNA: TGTGCCACCCGGGACAGGGCCGCCTACGAGCAGTACTTC. Protein product: CATRDRAAYEQYF.

This rearrangement joins TRBV19 to TRBJ2-7; TRBD2 agrees at 8 bases. The V gene end was trimmed by 5 bases and the J gene end by 0 bases; junction bases not matched to a gene: 6. This CDR3 contains 15 residues. CDR1 and CDR2 from the germline V gene are LNHDA and SQIVND (reference sequence). DNA of the CDR3: TGTGCCAGTAGTCTACTAGCGGACAGCTCCTACGAGCAGTACTTC. This translates into CASSLLADSSYEQYF.

The chain recombines TRBV25-1 with TRBJ2-1; 7 nucleotides line up with TRBD1. The CDR3 has 18 amino acids. Germline CDR1 reads MGHDK; CDR2 reads SYGVNS. The V and J ends lost 6 bases and 2 bases, in that order; junction bases with no gene match: 16. As DNA, the CDR3 is TGTGCCAGCAGCCACCGTTACCCGACAGGGAAAACCTACAATGAGCAGTTCTTC. It is translated as CASSHRYPTGKTYNEQFF. Drawing the rest from reference TRBV25-1 and TRBJ2-1, the complete variable domain is EADIYQTPRYLVIGTGKKITLECSQTMGHDKMYWYQQDPGMELHLIHYSYGVNSTEKGDLSSESTVSRIRTEHFPLTLESARPSHTSQYLCASSHRYPTGKTYNEQFFGPGTRLTVL.

This chain links TRBV19 with TRBJ2-1, with 7 positions matching TRBD1. Germline CDR1 and CDR2: LNHDA and SQIVND (reference sequence). The V and J ends lost 6 bases and 8 bases, in that order; junction bases with no gene match: 10. This CDR3 has 14 residues. The chain's CDR3 is CASSFGTAEYEQFF. The CDR3 nucleotides read TGTGCCAGTAGCTTTGGGACAGCTGAATATGAGCAGTTCTTC.

A note on this clone: Within the sample, other DNA sequences also encode this same CDR3. This chain links TRBV5-1 with TRBJ1-1, with TRBD1 matching 11 bases. CDR3 length: 14 residues. The J segment lost 4 bases and the V segment lost 4 bases, leaving 3 bases of the junction unmatched. Per germline, CDR1 SGHRS and CDR2 YFSETQ. The CDR3 nucleotides are TGCGCCAGCAGCCCCGGGACAGGGGGCACTGAAGCTTTCTTT. This codes for CASSPGTGGTEAFF.

This clone was picked up a small number of times. The V gene is TRBV6-4, the J gene TRBJ2-1; possibly TRBD1 for D (6 bases). V was pared by 0 bases and J by 0 bases, with 12 bases between. The CDR3 covers 17 residues. Germline V gene lookup returns CDR1 MRHNA and CDR2 SNTAGT. CDR3 in DNA: TGTGCCAGCAGTGACTCGGCCGAGGGGGTCTCCTACAATGAGCAGTTCTTC. Translated, it gives CASSDSAEGVSYNEQFF.